Listed here are 27 T cell receptor beta chains from one sample, sequenced in a study of CD8+ T cells in alopecia areata. Described treatment: oral pan-JAK inhibitor, 5-10 mg twice daily. RNA was extracted and reverse transcribed into cDNA as the sequencing template. Method: immunoSEQ multiplex PCR; TCRdb's copy keeps in-frame clones and lacks some. The sample has 120,000 or so clones, over 60% seen once; the top ten hold 5.7%. Sample: CD4+ T cells sorted from blood, taken at week 4, from a patient treated with tofacitinib. These receptors originate from a human donor with alopecia areata.

The rearrangement uses TRBV5-1 and TRBJ2-5; D is uncertain. Germline CDR1 SGHRS, CDR2 YFSETQ. V was trimmed by 3 bases and J by 3 bases, leaving 6 bases between them. The CDR3 is 12 residues long. As DNA, the CDR3 is TGCGCCAGCAGCTACTCCAAAGAGACCCAGTACTTC. Amino acid sequence: CASSYSKETQYF.

This clone was observed a few times. The chain combines TRBV15 with TRBJ2-7; no firm D call. V lost 6 bases and J 4 bases, leaving 13 bases between the germline ends. The CDR3 sequence is 13 residues long. Germline V gene sequence: CDR1 LNHNV, CDR2 YYDKDF (reference sequence). In DNA form, the CDR3 reads TGTGCCACCAGTAGGAATGACGGATACGAGCAGTACTTC. It is translated as CATSRNDGYEQYF.

A single count supports this clone. The chain couples TRBV9 to TRBJ2-5; TRBD1 or TRBD2 may be the D gene (5 bases each). CDR1 is SGDLS and CDR2 is YYNGEE in the germline V gene. Trimming shortened V by 3 bases and J by 5 bases, and 14 bases separated the two germline ends. This CDR3 spans 14 amino acids. The CDR3 loop is CASSGFPGTETQYF. The CDR3 DNA follows: TGTGCCAGCAGCGGCTTCCCTGGGACGGAGACCCAGTACTTC.

This clone is judged large. The genes are TRBV9 and TRBJ2-1; 13 nucleotides align to TRBD2. The V gene end was trimmed by 0 bases and the J gene end by 0 bases; junction bases not matched to a gene: 6. Germline CDR1 reads SGDLS; CDR2 reads YYNGEE. This CDR3 contains 19 residues. This CDR3 reads CASSVGGLAGPNSYNEQFF. The CDR3 nucleotides are TGTGCCAGCAGCGTAGGGGGACTAGCGGGACCAAACTCCTACAATGAGCAGTTCTTC. Full variable domain (remainder filled in from reference TRBV9 and TRBJ2-1): DSGVTQTPKHLITATGQRVTLRCSPRSGDLSVYWYQQSLDQGLQFLIQYYNGEERAKGNILERFSAQQFPDLHSELNLSSLELGDSALYFCASSVGGLAGPNSYNEQFFGPGTRLTVL.

V usage is TRBV6-5 and J usage is TRBJ1-1, with 9 nucleotides matching TRBD1. Germline CDR1 MNHEY, CDR2 SVGAGI. The length of the CDR3 is 13 residues. The ends lost 7 bases at V and 2 bases at J; junction bases unmatched: 2. This CDR3 is CASKGQGNTEAFF. The CDR3 DNA reads TGTGCCAGCAAGGGACAGGGTAACACTGAAGCTTTCTTT.

V is TRBV2 and J is TRBJ1-5; TRBD1 is a possible D gene (5 bases). V was trimmed by 7 bases and J by 3 bases, leaving 13 bases between them. The CDR3 runs 14 residues. The germline V gene has CDR1 SNHLY and CDR2 FYNNEI. The CDR3 sequence: CASTARGPNQPQHF. CDR3 DNA sequence: TGTGCCAGCACCGCGCGGGGCCCCAATCAGCCCCAGCATTTT.

The chain recombines TRBV27 with TRBJ1-2; TRBD1 might be the D (5 bases). Germline V gives CDR1 MNHEY, CDR2 SMNVEV (reference sequence). The CDR3 runs to 14 residues. Trimming left V 4 bases short and J 2 bases short, with 11 bases between. The CDR3 sequence is CASSSFRDNYGYTF. In DNA, the CDR3 is TGTGCCAGCAGTTCCTTCCGGGACAACTATGGCTACACCTTC.

The chain uses TRBV25-1 and TRBJ1-1; D remains unclear. Trimming shortened V by 3 bases and J by 1 base, and 6 bases separated the two germline ends. From germline, CDR1 is MGHDK and CDR2 SYGVNS. The CDR3 extends over 13 amino acids. DNA for the CDR3: TGTGCCAGCAGTGATCAAAGGAACACTGAAGCTTTCTTT. Translated: CASSDQRNTEAFF.

The chain uses TRBV4-1 and TRBJ2-7, with 10 bases aligning to TRBD2. The CDR3 extends over 14 amino acids. Germline CDR1 is MGHRA and CDR2 is YSYEKL. With V trimmed by 5 bases and J by 5 bases, 6 bases remained unmatched. CDR3 residues: CASSLATSGDEQYF. The DNA for the CDR3 is TGCGCCAGCAGCTTAGCCACTAGCGGGGACGAGCAGTACTTC.

The sample holds many counts of this clone. The V and J genes are TRBV6-5 and TRBJ2-7; D perhaps matches TRBD2 (6 bases). There are 15 residues in the CDR3. The germline gives CDR1 MNHEY, CDR2 SVGAGI. The germline V and J ends were trimmed by 5 bases and 7 bases, with 21 bases remaining between them. CDR3 bases: TGTGCCAGCAGTCGGGGCGTATATGGCGGGGCAGAGCAGTACTTC. It encodes CASSRGVYGGAEQYF.

The chain links TRBV2 to TRBJ2-3; D remains unclear. The CDR3 totals 12 residues. Germline-derived CDR1 and CDR2 are SNHLY and FYNNEI. Trimming took off 4 bases at V and 8 bases at J, with 10 bases between the two ends. CDR3 DNA: TGTGCCAGCAGTGTTGGCTTCACTACGCAGTATTTT. Translated, it gives CASSVGFTTQYF.

The rearrangement joins TRBV29-1 to TRBJ1-1, with a possible D match to TRBD1 (5 bases). The CDR3 has 14 residues. From germline, CDR1 is SQVTM and CDR2 ANQGSEA. Trimming stripped 4 bases from V and 1 base from J, with 13 bases between. In DNA form, the CDR3 reads TGCAGCGTTGTTATAGGGGTAGGGAACACTGAAGCTTTCTTT. This gives the protein CSVVIGVGNTEAFF.

The chain has TRBV29-1 and TRBJ2-3; no clear D gene. CDR3 size: 13 residues. The V end was cut by 2 bases, the J end by 1 base, with 7 bases between. Germline CDR1 is SQVTM and CDR2 is ANQGSEA. This chain's CDR3 is CSVEPQGTDTQYF. The CDR3 DNA sequence: TGCAGCGTTGAACCGCAGGGCACAGATACGCAGTATTTT.

V and J are TRBV7-2 and TRBJ2-7; TRBD2 agrees at 7 bases. V lost 5 bases to trimming and J lost 3 bases; unmatched junction nucleotides: 13. Germline CDR1 reads SGHTA; CDR2 reads FQGNSA. This CDR3 has 16 residues. The CDR3 protein is CASSRPSGTSNYEQYF. CDR3 DNA: TGTGCCAGCAGCCGTCCTAGCGGAACTTCCAACTACGAGCAGTACTTC.

V and J are TRBV27 and TRBJ2-5, with 11 nucleotides matching TRBD2. This CDR3 region has 13 residues. CDR1 and CDR2 (germline): MNHEY, SMNVEV (reference sequence). V lost 5 bases and J lost 11; bases outside the gene matches: 7. The DNA for the CDR3 is TGTGCCAGCAGTCCCGGGACTAGCGGATATCAGTACTTC. It encodes CASSPGTSGYQYF.

J is TRBJ2-3 and V is TRBV5-1; TRBD2 agrees at 10 bases. CDR3 length: 14 residues. Germline V gene lookup returns CDR1 SGHRS and CDR2 YFSETQ. V shed 4 bases, J shed 3 bases, and the junction held 2 bases outside the gene matches. This chain's CDR3 is CASSLAGETDTQYF. The CDR3 nucleotides are TGCGCCAGCAGCCTAGCGGGGGAGACAGATACGCAGTATTTT.

This clone occurred a few times. This chain joins TRBV29-1 and TRBJ2-2; tentatively, D is TRBD1 (6 bases). This CDR3 contains 14 residues. Germline V lookup: CDR1 SQVTM, CDR2 ANQGSEA. V shed 7 bases and J shed 0 bases, with 12 bases lying between them. CDR3 sequence reads: CSAGTNANTGELFF. CDR3 in DNA: TGCAGCGCCGGGACAAACGCGAACACCGGGGAGCTGTTTTTT.

The chain employs TRBV7-9 and TRBJ2-7, with D unclear. The germline V gene has CDR1 SEHNR and CDR2 FQNEAQ (reference sequence). The CDR3 is 11 amino acids. V lost 7 bases and J 3 bases, leaving 7 bases between the germline ends. The CDR3 loop is CASTDNYEQYF. CDR3 coding DNA: TGTGCCAGCACCGACAACTACGAGCAGTACTTC.

The rearrangement joins TRBV11-1 to TRBJ2-1; 7 bases line up with TRBD1. The CDR3 contains 14 residues. Germline CDR1 is SGHAT and CDR2 is FQDESV (reference sequence). The junction had 7 bases not matched to a gene; V was cut back by 3 bases and J by 8 bases. In DNA, the CDR3 is TGTGCCAGCAGCTTTAGAGACAGGGACCATGAGCAGTTCTTC. Its translation is CASSFRDRDHEQFF.

In regard to this clone: At the DNA level, this CDR3 is encoded by other sequences in the same sample as well. The rearrangement uses TRBV7-2 and TRBJ2-7; D unclear. CDR3 length equals 12 residues. The germline V and J ends were trimmed by 5 bases and 2 bases, with 7 bases remaining between them. Germline V CDR1 and CDR2: SGHTA, FQGNSA. CDR3 nucleotide sequence: TGTGCCAGCAGCAGCCTCACCTACGAGCAGTACTTC. Translating gives CASSSLTYEQYF.

This chain uses TRBV30 with TRBJ1-4, with 7 bases identical to TRBD1. Germline V gene data show CDR1 as GTSNPN and CDR2 as SVGIG (reference sequence). CDR3 length equals 15 residues. V lost 3 bases, J lost 8 bases, and 12 bases stayed unmatched. The CDR3 protein is CAWSQFDRVGEKLFF. DNA for the CDR3: TGTGCCTGGAGCCAATTCGACAGGGTAGGAGAAAAACTGTTTTTT.

The rearrangement links TRBV5-1 to TRBJ2-3; D ambiguous. The V and J ends lost 2 bases and 2 bases respectively, with 9 bases between them. Germline CDR1 SGHRS, CDR2 YFSETQ. The length of the CDR3 is 14 residues. CDR3 amino acids: CASSFGQDTDTQYF. The CDR3 coding sequence is TGCGCCAGCAGCTTCGGGCAGGACACAGATACGCAGTATTTT.

The chain joins TRBV9 to TRBJ2-5; a possible D gene is TRBD2 (5 bases). Germline V gene lookup returns CDR1 SGDLS and CDR2 YYNGEE. Trimming removed 0 bases from V and 3 bases from J, with 9 bases in between. CDR3 length: 14 residues. The CDR3, as DNA: TGTGCCAGCAGCGTAGATCTGAGGGAAGAGACCCAGTACTTC. It codes for CASSVDLREETQYF.

The rearrangement links TRBV7-6 to TRBJ2-3; 9 bases agree with TRBD1. The CDR3 length is 14 residues. V lost 7 bases to trimming and J lost 5 bases; unmatched junction nucleotides: 7. In germline, CDR1 is SGHVS, CDR2 FNYEAQ. The CDR3 sequence: CASKDRGFGDTQYF. The CDR3 region has the DNA TGTGCCAGCAAGGACAGGGGTTTTGGAGATACGCAGTATTTT.

This sequence joins TRBV29-1 and TRBJ2-1, with D possibly being TRBD1 (6 bases). Deletions cut 4 bases from V and 7 bases from J, with 17 bases between. The V gene's germline CDR1 is SQVTM and CDR2 ANQGSEA. CDR3 size: 14 residues. The CDR3 sequence: CSVGGGRVKNEQFF. In nucleotides, the CDR3 is TGCAGCGTTGGAGGGGGTCGTGTTAAGAATGAGCAGTTCTTC.

This sequence joins TRBV28 and TRBJ1-5; D is undetermined. Deletions cut 8 bases from V and 0 bases from J, with 8 bases between. CDR1 is MDHEN, CDR2 SYDVKM, per germline. The CDR3 sequence is 13 residues long. The CDR3 loop reads CASDTNSNQPQHF. The CDR3 nucleotides read TGTGCCAGCGATACCAATAGCAATCAGCCCCAGCATTTT.

CDR3: CSVESGSDIQYF. In nucleotides, the CDR3 is TGCAGCGTTGAATCAGGGAGTGACATTCAGTACTTC. This rearrangement joins TRBV29-1 to TRBJ2-4, with D perhaps assigned TRBD1 or TRBD2 (5 bases each). Trimming removed 2 bases at V and 8 bases at J, with 10 bases between. The CDR3 extends over 12 amino acids. The germline V gene encodes CDR1 SQVTM and CDR2 ANQGSEA.